These 24 T cell receptor beta chains originate from one sample sequenced in a study of human T cells and chemical hapten exposure. TCRdb re-called the 5' RACE reads through MiXCR, storing one row per CDR3 protein. The sample contains around 140,000 distinct CDR3 sequences, 4.1% of which appear only once. The template was total RNA from unfractionated whole blood. Receptors were obtained from a female donor in good health.

The table lists this clonotype with many counts. The gene calls are TRBV18 and TRBJ1-4; no definite D call. CDR1 and CDR2 from the germline V gene are KGHSH and LQKENI. The ends were cut back, 2 bases at V and 4 bases at J, with 8 bases in the middle. This CDR3 has 14 amino acids. The CDR3 region is CASSPLGSNEKLFF. The CDR3 region has the DNA TGTGCCAGCTCACCATTGGGCAGTAATGAAAAACTGTTTTTT. Full variable domain (missing parts from reference TRBV18 and TRBJ1-4): NAGVMQNPRHLVRRRGQEARLRCSPMKGHSHVYWYRQLPEEGLKFMVYLQKENIIDESGMPKERFSAEFPKEGPSILRIQQVVRGDSAAYFCASSPLGSNEKLFFGSGTQLSVL.

There are a few counts of this clonotype. The chain recombines TRBV6-1 with TRBJ1-1; 8 bases are shared with TRBD1. The J segment lost 5 bases and the V segment lost 6 bases, leaving 8 bases of the junction unmatched. The CDR3 is made up of 14 amino acids. CDR1 MNHNS and CDR2 SASEGT come from the germline V gene. DNA of the CDR3: TGTGCCAGCAGCCGACAGGGGACATGGACTGAAGCTTTCTTT. Translating gives CASSRQGTWTEAFF.

In this sample, this clonotype turned up a few times. This chain's CDR3 is CASSISGTSSTDTQYF. CDR3 in DNA: TGTGCCAGTAGTATCTCCGGGACATCTAGCACAGATACGCAGTATTTT. The V and J genes are TRBV19 and TRBJ2-3; TRBD1 might be the D (6 bases). Germline values: CDR1 LNHDA, CDR2 SQIVND (reference sequence). The CDR3 has 16 amino acids. V was cut by 3 bases and J by 0 bases, with 13 bases left in between.

There are many counts of this clonotype. The chain carries TRBV12-3 or TRBV12-4 and TRBJ2-1; D might be TRBD2 (6 bases). This CDR3 is built from 15 residues. V was clipped by 3 bases and J by 0 bases, with 9 bases between them. The CDR3 spells CASSFGRGSYNEQFF. The CDR3 DNA reads as TGTGCCAGCAGTTTTGGGCGGGGCTCCTACAATGAGCAGTTCTTC.

This clonotype showed up just a few times. This rearrangement joins TRBV5-4 to TRBJ1-2, with D perhaps TRBD1 (5 bases). The germline V and J ends were trimmed by 4 bases and 8 bases, with 18 bases remaining between them. The CDR3 contains 14 residues. The germline V gene encodes CDR1 SGHNT and CDR2 YYREEE (reference sequence). CDR3 in amino acids: CASSPTQGLDGYTF. The CDR3 nucleotides read TGTGCCAGCAGCCCTACTCAGGGTCTTGACGGCTACACCTTC.

This clonotype was counted ten times or more. CDR3: CASSQGTGREETQYF. The CDR3 bases are TGCGCCAGCAGCCAAGGGACAGGACGAGAAGAGACCCAGTACTTC. This chain uses TRBV4-3 with TRBJ2-5, with 7 bases lining up with TRBD1. Germline V CDR1 and CDR2: LGHNA, YSLEER. Losses at the gene ends were 1 base for V and 3 bases for J; bases not matched to a gene: 5. The CDR3 sequence is 15 residues long.

In this sample, this clonotype turned up many times. The V and J genes are TRBV7-2 and TRBJ2-6, with TRBD1 as a possible D gene (6 bases). Trimming removed 2 bases at V and 2 bases at J, with 10 bases between. CDR3 length equals 16 residues. Germline V CDR1 and CDR2: SGHTA, FQGNSA. The CDR3 protein is CASSLLGAAGANVLTF. Here the CDR3 DNA reads TGTGCCAGCAGCTTACTGGGGGCGGCTGGGGCCAACGTCCTGACTTTC.

This clonotype was seen many times. A read error may be the cause here, since a much bigger clone is one base away. V and J are TRBV6-2 or TRBV6-3 and TRBJ1-3; D unresolved. The CDR3 runs to 15 residues. Looked up from germline, CDR1 is MNHEY and CDR2 is SVGEGT. V lost 7 bases and J 2 bases, leaving 15 bases between the germline ends. CDR3 in amino acids: CASKRQDWAGNTIYF. The CDR3 DNA reads TGTGCCAGCAAAAGGCAGGACTGGGCTGGAAACACCATATATTTT.

This clonotype came up many times. The V call is TRBV18, the J call TRBJ2-5; D not certain. CDR1 KGHSH and CDR2 LQKENI come from the germline V gene. CDR3 size: 13 residues. The V and J ends lost 0 bases and 2 bases respectively, with 4 bases between them. CDR3 sequence reads: CASSPPPQETQYF. The CDR3 coding sequence is TGTGCCAGCTCACCACCGCCTCAAGAGACCCAGTACTTC.

This clonotype was counted at least ten times. The chain uses TRBV12-3 or TRBV12-4 and TRBJ1-4, with D hard to call. Trimming removed 5 bases from V and 0 bases from J, with 10 bases in between. This CDR3 comprises 15 residues. CDR3 sequence: CASSPQVATNEKLFF. In DNA form, the CDR3 reads TGTGCCAGCAGTCCGCAAGTCGCAACTAATGAAAAACTGTTTTTT.

This clonotype was seen many times. This chain uses TRBV2 with TRBJ2-5; 10 nucleotides line up with TRBD2. The CDR3 loop spans 14 amino acids. Germline V CDR1 and CDR2: SNHLY, FYNNEI. V gave up 10 bases and J gave up 3 bases; unmatched junction bases: 8. The CDR3: CANIERGGKETQYF. DNA of the CDR3: TGTGCCAACATTGAGCGGGGGGGGAAAGAGACCCAGTACTTC.

As to this clonotype: This sequence may be a read error, since a much larger clone differs from it by one base. The chain has TRBV12-3 or TRBV12-4 and TRBJ1-2, with TRBD1 as a possible D gene (5 bases). The CDR3 has 15 residues. V lost 5 bases, J lost 2 bases, and 15 bases lay in between. CDR3 residues: CASSHRDDRNYGYTF. For the CDR3, the DNA is TGTGCCAGCAGTCACCGGGACGACCGCAACTATGGCTACACCTTC.

This clonotype was counted ten times or more. The chain employs TRBV2 and TRBJ1-2; D is uncertain. V was trimmed by 6 bases and J by 3 bases, leaving 14 bases between them. Germline V lookup: CDR1 SNHLY, CDR2 FYNNEI. The CDR3 is 14 residues long. The CDR3 DNA is TGTGCCAGCAGGCTCCGGTTTGGCGACTATGGCTACACCTTC. Translating gives CASRLRFGDYGYTF.

This clonotype was recorded a few times. The J gene is TRBJ2-1, the V gene TRBV20-1; D may match TRBD1 or TRBD2 (6 bases each). The V end was cut by 6 bases, the J end by 2 bases, with 11 bases between. Germline CDR1 and CDR2: DFQATT and SNEGSKA (reference sequence). The CDR3 is 13 residues long. The CDR3 region is CSASEGAYNEQFF. As DNA, the CDR3 is TGCAGTGCATCGGAGGGGGCCTACAATGAGCAGTTCTTC.

This clonotype has a count of ten or more. The rearrangement joins TRBV28 to TRBJ1-5, with D hard to call. CDR1 and CDR2 from the germline V gene are MDHEN and SYDVKM. The CDR3 spans 15 residues. Trimming removed 5 bases at V and 7 bases at J, with 18 bases between. CDR3 in DNA: TGTGCCAGCAGTGGCGCGGTGGGCTGTCCCCAGCCCCAGCATTTT. Encoded protein: CASSGAVGCPQPQHF.

The chain has TRBV4-1 and TRBJ2-5; D may be TRBD2 (7 bases). V dropped 4 bases and J dropped 1 base, with 13 bases sitting between them. Germline CDR1 and CDR2: MGHRA and YSYEKL. CDR3 size: 15 residues. Written as DNA, the CDR3 is TGCGCCAGCAGCCTCACACGGGGGGCCCAAGAGACCCAGTACTTC. Its protein is CASSLTRGAQETQYF.

In this sample, this clonotype turned up a few times. The rearrangement links TRBV20-1 to TRBJ2-1; 11 bases fit TRBD1. J lost 5 bases, V lost 6 bases, and 6 bases had no gene match. This CDR3 has 14 amino acids. CDR1 and CDR2 (germline): DFQATT, SNEGSKA (reference sequence). The CDR3 DNA is TGCAGTGCCAACCGGGGACAGGGGGACAATGAGCAGTTCTTC. As protein: CSANRGQGDNEQFF.

In its sample, this clonotype was seen many times. V usage is TRBV27 and J usage is TRBJ2-5, with 10 bases fitting TRBD2. The CDR3 contains 15 residues. The V and J ends lost 2 bases and 5 bases, in that order; junction bases with no gene match: 5. Germline CDR1 MNHEY, CDR2 SMNVEV (reference sequence). CDR3: CASSLATSGVETQYF. The CDR3 DNA is TGTGCCAGCAGTTTAGCCACTAGCGGGGTTGAGACCCAGTACTTC.

This clonotype was seen many times. The V call is TRBV12-3 or TRBV12-4, the J call TRBJ2-5; D gene ambiguous. This CDR3 comprises 15 residues. With 5 bases removed from V and 5 bases from J, the gap between germline ends came to 18 bases. The CDR3 here is CASSPRPESSETQYF. CDR3 nucleotide sequence: TGTGCCAGCAGTCCCCGCCCAGAAAGCAGCGAGACCCAGTACTTC.

The table lists this clonotype with many counts. This chain links TRBV4-1 with TRBJ1-5; 7 nucleotides match TRBD1. CDR3 length: 17 amino acids. J gave up 3 bases and V 6 bases, and 14 bases lay outside the gene matches. Germline V CDR1 and CDR2: MGHRA, YSYEKL. CDR3 loop: CASRVTTGAVDNQPQHF. DNA of the CDR3: TGCGCCAGCAGAGTTACCACAGGGGCTGTGGACAATCAGCCCCAGCATTTT.

In this sample, this clonotype turned up many times. V is TRBV4-1 and J is TRBJ1-6; possible D gene TRBD1, 6 bases. The CDR3 is 17 residues long. Germline V gene lookup returns CDR1 MGHRA and CDR2 YSYEKL. V was shortened by 3 bases and J by 9 bases, with 21 bases between the two germline ends. As DNA, the CDR3 is TGCGCCAGCAGCCATGATAGACAGGCCGCTGGGAGTTCACCCCTCCACTTT. Protein product: CASSHDRQAAGSSPLHF.

This clonotype occurred many times. The CDR3 reads CASSLGEVSSYEQYF. As DNA, the CDR3 is TGTGCCAGCAGCTTGGGGGAAGTTTCCTCCTACGAGCAGTACTTC. The chain combines TRBV7-9 with TRBJ2-7, with D possibly called TRBD1 or TRBD2 (5 bases each). The CDR3 sequence is 15 residues long. The V gene's germline CDR1 is SEHNR and CDR2 FQNEAQ (reference sequence). V shed 3 bases and J shed 0 bases, with 12 bases lying between them.

The table lists this clonotype with a few counts. The rearrangement joins TRBV7-8 to TRBJ2-2; D is unresolved. This CDR3 is built from 14 residues. Germline V gene data show CDR1 as SGHVS and CDR2 as FQNEAQ. V was shortened by 4 bases and J by 4 bases, with 10 bases between the two germline ends. CDR3 sequence: CASSSYTSTGELFF. In DNA form, the CDR3 reads TGTGCCAGCAGCTCCTACACCTCCACCGGGGAGCTGTTTTTT.

Many counts were recorded for this clonotype. The V call is TRBV2, the J call TRBJ1-5; tentatively, D is TRBD1 (5 bases). The CDR3 runs to 13 residues. Germline V gene lookup returns CDR1 SNHLY and CDR2 FYNNEI. The ends were cut back, 11 bases at V and 0 bases at J, with 11 bases in the middle. The CDR3 spells CADSLNSNQPQHF. Written as DNA, the CDR3 is TGTGCCGACAGCCTTAATAGCAATCAGCCCCAGCATTTT.